These T cell receptor beta chains were read from a single sample in a study of OX40 agonist ivuxolimab in advanced cancers. Profiled with immunoSEQ multiplex PCR; TCRdb holds only in-frame clones, not every one. The data show around 94,000 clones, approximately 89% seen once. Sample: CD4+ or CD8+ T cells sorted from blood, taken in a trial of the OX40 agonist ivuxolimab. The receptors were sampled from an adult with an advanced solid tumor such as melanoma, head and neck, liver or kidney cancer. Each CDR3 is given with its conserved first and last residue. The D gene is left open where the match is weak. A clone size is listed for some rows: how often the clone was seen (once, few, many), or a class if it is expanded.

J: TRBJ2-4
D: -
V: TRBV2
size: -
CDR3: CASSRGQSF
DNA: TGTGCCAGCAGTAGGGGTCAGAGCTTC

J: TRBJ2-2
D: TRBD2
V: TRBV27
size: -
CDR3: CASSFLTGLAGDAGELFF
DNA: TGTGCCAGCAGTTTCCTGACCGGACTAGCGGGAGATGCCGGGGAGCTGTTTTTT

J: TRBJ2-5
D: -
V: TRBV5-1
size: -
CDR3: CASSLVTSPGETQYF
DNA: TGCGCCAGCAGCTTGGTAACTAGTCCGGGAGAGACCCAGTACTTC

J: TRBJ1-2
D: TRBD1
V: TRBV5-5
size: -
CDR3: CASSGGQALGYGYTF
DNA: TGTGCCAGCAGCGGGGGACAGGCCCTTGGGTATGGCTACACCTTC

J: TRBJ2-7
D: -
V: TRBV4-3
size: -
CDR3: CASSQEPIGTYEQYF
DNA: TGCGCCAGCAGCCAAGAACCCATTGGCACCTACGAGCAGTACTTC

J: TRBJ2-4
D: -
V: TRBV6-4
size: -
CDR3: CASSDSLWRGLAKNIQYF
DNA: TGTGCCAGCAGTGATTCCCTGTGGAGGGGGCTGGCCAAAAACATTCAGTACTTC

J: TRBJ1-5
D: -
V: TRBV7-2
size: -
CDR3: CASSPGPDQPQHF
DNA: TGTGCCAGCAGCCCGGGCCCGGATCAGCCCCAGCATTTT

J: TRBJ2-5
D: TRBD1
V: TRBV7-7
size: -
CDR3: CASSSRTGKETQYF
DNA: TGTGCTAGCAGCTCGCGGACAGGAAAAGAGACCCAGTACTTC

J: TRBJ2-3
D: TRBD2
V: TRBV6-5
size: -
CDR3: CASSYASGTSTDTQYF
DNA: TGTGCCAGCAGTTACGCGAGCGGGACTAGCACAGATACGCAGTATTTT

J: TRBJ2-7
D: -
V: TRBV19
size: -
CDR3: CASSQEGIAGYEQYF
DNA: TGTGCCAGTAGCCAGGAGGGGATTGCGGGCTACGAGCAGTACTTC

J: TRBJ1-6
D: -
V: TRBV7-2
size: -
CDR3: CASSPSGVIYNSPLHF
DNA: TGTGCCAGCAGCCCCTCGGGGGTAATCTATAATTCACCCCTCCACTTT

J: TRBJ2-1
D: -
V: TRBV4-3
size: -
CDR3: CASSLVAYSYNEQFF
DNA: TGCGCCAGCAGCCTTGTAGCGTATTCCTACAATGAGCAGTTCTTC

J: TRBJ2-5
D: -
V: TRBV5-3
size: -
CDR3: CARSSGVWAGPSLEQYF
DNA: TGTGCCAGAAGCAGTGGTGTCTGGGCGGGACCGTCGTTGGAGCAGTACTTC

J: TRBJ1-2
D: TRBD1
V: TRBV28
size: once
CDR3: CASSPPDRVRVYGYTF
DNA: TGTGCCAGCAGTCCACCGGACAGGGTACGGGTCTATGGCTACACCTTC

J: TRBJ2-3
D: -
V: TRBV9
size: -
CDR3: CASSGTGINTQYF
DNA: TGTGCCAGCAGCGGAACAGGGATTAATACGCAGTATTTT

J: TRBJ1-1
D: -
V: TRBV7-3
size: -
CDR3: CASSTWGLHTEAFF
DNA: TGTGCCAGCAGCACATGGGGATTACACACTGAAGCTTTCTTT

J: TRBJ2-3
D: -
V: TRBV29-1
size: -
CDR3: CSVPDPRASTDTQYF
DNA: TGCAGCGTTCCGGACCCCCGGGCCAGCACAGATACGCAGTATTTT

J: TRBJ2-4
D: -
V: TRBV28
size: -
CDR3: CASSLRQGQNIQYF
DNA: TGTGCCAGCAGTTTAAGGCAGGGGCAAAACATTCAGTACTTC

J: TRBJ1-3
D: TRBD1
V: TRBV27
size: once
CDR3: CASSSLGTGGSGNTIYF
DNA: TGTGCCAGCAGTTCCCTCGGGACAGGGGGCTCTGGAAACACCATATATTTT

J: TRBJ2-1
D: TRBD2
V: TRBV11-2
size: -
CDR3: CASSLGTGGGQNNEQFF
DNA: TGTGCCAGCAGCTTAGGAACGGGGGGAGGGCAGAACAATGAGCAGTTCTTC

J: TRBJ2-3
D: -
V: TRBV19
size: -
CDR3: CASSMGTPDTQYF
DNA: TGTGCCAGTAGTATGGGAACACCAGATACGCAGTATTTT

J: TRBJ1-1
D: -
V: TRBV2
size: -
CDR3: CASRVTLNTEAFF
DNA: TGTGCCAGCAGAGTGACACTGAACACTGAAGCTTTCTTT

J: TRBJ1-6
D: TRBD1
V: TRBV5-1
size: -
CDR3: CASSFRTGGNSPLHF
DNA: TGCGCCAGCAGCTTCCGGACAGGGGGTAATTCACCCCTCCACTTT

J: TRBJ2-3
D: -
V: TRBV4-3
size: -
CDR3: CASSQDFERPTDTQYF
DNA: TGCGCCAGCAGCCAAGATTTCGAGCGTCCGACAGATACGCAGTATTTT

J: TRBJ1-2
D: TRBD1
V: TRBV18
size: few
CDR3: CASSPAMGQGEYGYTF
DNA: TGTGCCAGCTCACCCGCCATGGGACAGGGGGAGTATGGCTACACCTTC

J: TRBJ1-3
D: -
V: TRBV7-2
size: -
CDR3: CASSLVWTGAGSGNTIYF
DNA: TGTGCCAGCAGCTTAGTATGGACTGGTGCCGGCTCTGGAAACACCATATATTTT

J: TRBJ1-1
D: TRBD1
V: TRBV7-9
size: -
CDR3: CASSLARAGGSSTEAFF
DNA: TGTGCCAGCAGCTTAGCGCGGGCAGGGGGCAGTAGTACTGAAGCTTTCTTT

J: TRBJ1-1
D: -
V: TRBV19
size: few
CDR3: CASSIVVNTEAFF
DNA: TGTGCCAGTAGTATAGTCGTGAACACTGAAGCTTTCTTT

J: TRBJ1-2
D: -
V: TRBV19
size: -
CDR3: CASKASTGRVNYGYTF
DNA: TGTGCCAGTAAAGCTTCGACAGGCCGGGTAAACTATGGCTACACCTTC

J: TRBJ2-7
D: -
V: TRBV5-1
size: once
CDR3: CASSLGPGSSYEQYF
DNA: TGCGCCAGCAGCTTGGGACCCGGGAGTTCCTACGAGCAGTACTTC

J: TRBJ2-1
D: -
V: TRBV11-3
size: once
CDR3: CASSLEGNEQFF
DNA: TGTGCCAGCAGCTTAGAAGGCAATGAGCAGTTCTTC

J: TRBJ2-2
D: TRBD2
V: TRBV7-9
size: many
CDR3: CASSLPRLATGELFF
DNA: TGTGCCAGCAGCTTACCGCGACTAGCGACCGGGGAGCTGTTTTTT

J: TRBJ1-2
D: TRBD1
V: TRBV7-9
size: -
CDR3: CASSYTSGQSRYGYTF
DNA: TGTGCCAGCAGCTACACATCGGGACAGTCGCGCTATGGCTACACCTTC

J: TRBJ2-3
D: -
V: TRBV5-6
size: -
CDR3: CASSLPAVSPDTQYF
DNA: TGTGCCAGCAGCTTACCAGCAGTCAGCCCAGATACGCAGTATTTT

J: TRBJ2-7
D: -
V: TRBV18
size: -
CDR3: CASRDRVSISYEQYF
DNA: TGTGCCAGCCGAGACCGTGTGTCCATCTCCTACGAGCAGTACTTC

J: TRBJ2-7
D: -
V: TRBV30
size: -
CDR3: CAWGREYEQYF
DNA: TGTGCCTGGGGCAGAGAATACGAGCAGTACTTC